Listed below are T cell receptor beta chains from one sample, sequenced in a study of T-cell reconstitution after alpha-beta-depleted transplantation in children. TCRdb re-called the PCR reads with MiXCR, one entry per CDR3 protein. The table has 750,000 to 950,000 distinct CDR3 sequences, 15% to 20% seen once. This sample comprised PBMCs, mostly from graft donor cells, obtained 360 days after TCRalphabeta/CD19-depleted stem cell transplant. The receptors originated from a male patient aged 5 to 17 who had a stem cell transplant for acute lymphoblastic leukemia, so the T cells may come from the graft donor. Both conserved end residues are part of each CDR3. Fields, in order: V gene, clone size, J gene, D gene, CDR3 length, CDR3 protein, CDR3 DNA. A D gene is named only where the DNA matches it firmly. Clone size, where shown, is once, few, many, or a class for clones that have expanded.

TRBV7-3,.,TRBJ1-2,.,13,CASSLNHNYGYTF,TGTGCCAGCAGCTTAAACCATAACTATGGCTACACCTTC
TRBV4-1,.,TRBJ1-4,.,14,CASSPVGGARKLFF,TGCGCCAGCAGCCCGGTAGGGGGAGCACGAAAACTGTTTTTT
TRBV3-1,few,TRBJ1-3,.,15,CASSQPTVQGNTIYF,TGTGCCAGCAGCCAGCCGACCGTTCAAGGAAACACCATATATTTT
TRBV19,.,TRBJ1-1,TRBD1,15,CASRDRGFENTEAFF,TGTGCCAGCAGGGACAGGGGGTTTGAGAACACTGAAGCTTTCTTT
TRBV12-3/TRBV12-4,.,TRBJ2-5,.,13,CASSFINEETQYF,TGTGCCAGCAGTTTCATAAACGAAGAGACCCAGTACTTC
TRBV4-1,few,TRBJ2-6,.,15,CASSQRAAGANVLTF,TGCGCCAGCAGCCAAAGGGCTGCTGGGGCCAACGTCCTGACTTTC
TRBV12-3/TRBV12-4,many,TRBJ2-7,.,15,CASSLFRLGSYEQYF,TGTGCCAGCAGTTTATTCAGGCTGGGGTCCTACGAGCAGTACTTC
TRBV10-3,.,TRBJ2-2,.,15,CAIATGPANTGELFF,TGTGCCATCGCCACAGGGCCCGCGAACACCGGGGAGCTGTTTTTT
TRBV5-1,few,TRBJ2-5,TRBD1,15,CASSPQGTGGETQYF,TGCGCCAGCAGCCCCCAGGGGACAGGGGGAGAGACCCAGTACTTC
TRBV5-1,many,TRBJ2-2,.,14,CASSLSGIRGELFF,TGCGCCAGCAGCTTGTCCGGGATACGCGGGGAGCTGTTTTTT
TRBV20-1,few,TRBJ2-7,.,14,CSARVPDSVYEQYF,TGCAGTGCTAGAGTTCCAGACAGCGTCTACGAGCAGTACTTC
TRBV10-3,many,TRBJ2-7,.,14,CAITEQGGSYEQYF,TGTGCCATCACCGAGCAAGGGGGGTCCTACGAGCAGTACTTC
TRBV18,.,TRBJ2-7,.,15,CASSPGGPLMGEQYF,TGTGCCAGCTCACCAGGGGGGCCTCTTATGGGCGAGCAGTACTTC
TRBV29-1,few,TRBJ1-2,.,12,CSVEKGAYGYTF,TGCAGCGTTGAAAAAGGGGCCTATGGCTACACCTTC
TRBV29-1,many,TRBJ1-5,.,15,CSVGPGGGGNQPQHF,TGCAGCGTCGGCCCCGGAGGGGGTGGAAATCAGCCCCAGCATTTT
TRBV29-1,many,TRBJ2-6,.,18,CSADLGASWDSGANVLTF,TGCAGCGCCGATCTGGGAGCTTCCTGGGACTCTGGGGCCAACGTCCTGACTTTC
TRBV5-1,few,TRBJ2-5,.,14,CASSFISHQETQYF,TGCGCCAGCAGCTTTATCAGCCACCAAGAGACCCAGTACTTC
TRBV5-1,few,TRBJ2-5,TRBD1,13,CASSYGTGETQYF,TGCGCCAGCAGCTACGGGACAGGGGAGACCCAGTACTTC
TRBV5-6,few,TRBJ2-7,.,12,CASSQPQNEQYF,TGTGCCAGCAGCCAACCTCAGAACGAGCAGTACTTC
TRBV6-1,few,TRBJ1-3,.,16,CASSLSPTGGGNTIYF,TGTGCCAGCAGTCTCAGCCCCACGGGCGGGGGAAACACCATATATTTT
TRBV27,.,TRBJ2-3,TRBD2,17,CASLLRRTSGSWDTQYF,TGTGCCAGCCTGCTTCGGCGGACTAGCGGGAGCTGGGATACGCAGTATTTT
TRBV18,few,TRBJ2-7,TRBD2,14,CASSTLAESYEQYF,TGTGCCAGCTCAACCCTAGCGGAGAGCTACGAGCAGTACTTC
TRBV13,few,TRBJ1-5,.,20,CASSFGGGPGRPISNQPQHF,TGTGCCAGCAGTTTCGGCGGGGGGCCGGGGCGTCCAATTAGCAATCAGCCCCAGCATTTT
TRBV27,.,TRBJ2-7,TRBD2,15,CASPPALATSYEQYF,TGTGCCAGTCCCCCGGCACTAGCGACCTCCTACGAGCAGTACTTC